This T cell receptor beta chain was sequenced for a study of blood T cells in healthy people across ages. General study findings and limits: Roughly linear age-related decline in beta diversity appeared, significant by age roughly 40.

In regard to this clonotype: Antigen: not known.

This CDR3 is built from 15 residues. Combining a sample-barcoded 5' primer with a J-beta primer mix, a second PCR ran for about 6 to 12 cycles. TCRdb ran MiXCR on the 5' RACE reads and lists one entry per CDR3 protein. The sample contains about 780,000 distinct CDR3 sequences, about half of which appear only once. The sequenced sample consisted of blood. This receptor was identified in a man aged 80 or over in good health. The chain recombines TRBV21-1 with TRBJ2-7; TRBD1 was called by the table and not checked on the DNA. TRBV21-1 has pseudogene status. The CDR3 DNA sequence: TGTGCCAGCAGCAACTCGGACAGGGGGGCCTACGAGCAGTACTTC. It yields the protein CASSNSDRGAYEQYF.